Shown below are 7 T cell receptor beta chains from a single sample sequenced in a study of cytomegalovirus exposure and HLA in healthy donors. 60 Vbeta and 13 Jbeta primers were used in PCR. Clones were read by immunoSEQ multiplex PCR, and TCRdb kept only the in-frame ones, dropping some. This table has over 95,000 clones, over 60% appearing once. The sequenced sample was PBMCs. These receptors originate from a female donor in good health and CMV-seronegative.

The chain joins TRBV10-3 to TRBJ2-3; 8 bases match TRBD2. The germline V gene has CDR1 ENHRY and CDR2 SYGVKD. The CDR3 has 16 residues. V dropped 4 bases and J dropped 0; count of bases not matched to a gene: 6. The DNA of the CDR3 is TGTGCCATCAGTGCCCTCGGGGGGGCTAGCACAGATACGCAGTATTTT. This gives the protein CAISALGGASTDTQYF.

The rearrangement uses TRBV30 and TRBJ2-2; perhaps TRBD2 as D (7 bases). CDR3 length: 15 amino acids. V was clipped by 0 bases and J by 4 bases, with 12 bases between them. Germline lookup yields CDR1 GTSNPN and CDR2 SVGIG (reference sequence). This CDR3 is CAWSVSGGSTGELFF. The CDR3 bases are TGTGCCTGGAGTGTATCGGGGGGCAGCACCGGGGAGCTGTTTTTT. Drawing the rest from reference TRBV30 and TRBJ2-2, the complete variable domain is SQTIHQWPATLVQPVGSPLSLECTVEGTSNPNLYWYRQAAGRGLQLLFYSVGIGQISSEVPQNLSASRPQDRQFILSSKKLLLSDSGFYLCAWSVSGGSTGELFFGEGSRLTVL.

V is TRBV4-1 and J is TRBJ2-1, with TRBD1 as a possible D gene (5 bases). Trimming stripped 4 bases from V and 8 bases from J, with 12 bases between. This CDR3 is 13 amino acids long. Germline-derived CDR1 and CDR2 are MGHRA and YSYEKL. CDR3 sequence: CASSPQGGDEQFF. The CDR3 coding sequence is TGCGCCAGCAGCCCCCAGGGTGGCGATGAGCAGTTCTTC.

The gene calls are TRBV7-8 and TRBJ1-6; tentative D call: TRBD1 (6 bases). CDR3 size: 15 residues. Trimming removed 5 bases from V and 7 bases from J, with 15 bases in between. The germline V gene encodes CDR1 SGHVS and CDR2 FQNEAQ. The CDR3 protein is CASSRSRGRNSPLHF. As DNA, the CDR3 is TGTGCCAGCAGCCGGAGCAGGGGAAGAAATTCACCCCTCCACTTT.

This clone was observed once. V is TRBV7-9 and J is TRBJ1-1, with D perhaps matching TRBD1 (5 bases). V was clipped by 8 bases and J by 1 base, with 11 bases between them. Germline V gene lookup returns CDR1 SEHNR and CDR2 FQNEAQ (reference sequence). This CDR3 is 13 amino acids long. The DNA of the CDR3 is TGTGCCAGCGCGATCGGGGGGAACACTGAAGCTTTCTTT. This sequence encodes CASAIGGNTEAFF. Full variable domain (missing parts from reference TRBV7-9 and TRBJ1-1): DTGVSQNPRHKITKRGQNVTFRCDPISEHNRLYWYRQTLGQGPEFLTYFQNEAQLEKSRLLSDRFSAERPKGSFSTLEIQRTEQGDSAMYLCASAIGGNTEAFFGQGTRLTVV.

The rearrangement links TRBV5-4 to TRBJ2-1; a weak D match, TRBD2 (6 bases). Looked up from germline, CDR1 is SGHNT and CDR2 is YYREEE (reference sequence). The CDR3 runs to 16 residues. The germline V and J ends were trimmed by 1 base and 0 bases, with 11 bases remaining between them. The CDR3 loop reads CASSLLAGLSYNEQFF. The CDR3 DNA reads TGTGCCAGCAGCTTGCTTGCGGGGCTCTCCTACAATGAGCAGTTCTTC.

This chain connects TRBV19 to TRBJ2-1; TRBD2 might be the D (6 bases). CDR3 length: 15 amino acids. V lost 3 bases to trimming and J lost 8 bases, with 17 bases between them. Germline values: CDR1 LNHDA, CDR2 SQIVND (reference sequence). The CDR3 nucleotides read TGTGCCAGTAGTATCGCGGGACGAGGGACCGATGAGCAGTTCTTC. Protein: CASSIAGRGTDEQFF.